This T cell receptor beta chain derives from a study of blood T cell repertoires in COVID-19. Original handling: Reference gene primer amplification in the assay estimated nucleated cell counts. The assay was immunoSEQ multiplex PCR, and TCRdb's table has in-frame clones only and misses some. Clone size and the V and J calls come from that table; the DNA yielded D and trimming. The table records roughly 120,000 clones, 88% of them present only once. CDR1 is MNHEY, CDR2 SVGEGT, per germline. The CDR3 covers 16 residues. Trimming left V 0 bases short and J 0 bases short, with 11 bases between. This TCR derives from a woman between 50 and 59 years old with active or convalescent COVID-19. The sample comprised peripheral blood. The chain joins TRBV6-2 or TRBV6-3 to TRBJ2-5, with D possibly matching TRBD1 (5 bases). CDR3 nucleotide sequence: TGTGCCAGCAGTTACTCCCCGACAGAACACCAAGAGACCCAGTACTTC. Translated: CASSYSPTEHQETQYF.